One sample yielded the 19 T cell receptor beta chains listed below, sequenced in a study of T cell clones after liver transplantation. Sequenced by immunoSEQ multiplex PCR; TCRdb stores in-frame clones only, minus some. Of around 20,000 clones listed, over 70% were seen once; the top ten hold approximately 12%. Specimen: CD8+ T cells from blood, collected before liver transplant. Receptor source: a human donor who received a liver transplant.

The V gene is TRBV2, the J gene TRBJ2-7; perhaps TRBD2 as D (6 bases). V gave up 8 bases and J gave up 1 base, with 9 bases separating them. Per the germline V gene, CDR1 is SNHLY and CDR2 is FYNNEI. The CDR3 has 12 amino acids. CDR3 nucleotide sequence: TGTGCCAGCGGAGGGGTATCCTACGAGCAGTACTTC. Translation gives CASGGVSYEQYF.

The chain combines TRBV27 with TRBJ2-1; D call uncertain. The CDR3 totals 15 residues. Trimming left V 4 bases short and J 7 bases short, with 17 bases between. CDR1 and CDR2 (germline): MNHEY, SMNVEV (reference sequence). The chain's CDR3 is CASSSTTRVWNEQFF. Here the CDR3 DNA reads TGTGCCAGCAGTTCCACGACAAGGGTGTGGAATGAGCAGTTCTTC.

The rearrangement links TRBV30 to TRBJ2-7; D may correspond to TRBD1 or TRBD2 (6 bases each). Germline assignment: CDR1 GTSNPN and CDR2 SVGIG (reference sequence). This CDR3 is built from 13 residues. The germline V and J ends were trimmed by 6 bases and 2 bases, with 14 bases remaining between them. The CDR3 loop is CACLGGTTYEQYF. The CDR3 DNA reads TGTGCCTGCCTAGGGGGGACCACCTACGAGCAGTACTTC.

The chain couples TRBV14 to TRBJ2-7, with D hard to call. The CDR3 sequence is 13 residues long. The V and J ends lost 0 bases and 4 bases respectively, with 7 bases between them. The germline V gene encodes CDR1 SGHDN and CDR2 FVKESK. Here the CDR3 reads CASSQDLGYEQYF. In DNA form, the CDR3 reads TGTGCCAGCAGCCAAGATTTGGGGTACGAGCAGTACTTC.

In regard to this clone: The identical CDR3 is also encoded by other nucleotide sequences in the sample. The chain carries TRBV5-6 and TRBJ1-2; 8 bases are shared with TRBD1. The CDR3 has 13 amino acids. J lost 4 bases, V lost 5 bases, and 4 bases had no gene match. CDR1 and CDR2 (germline): SGHDT, YYEEEE. Here the CDR3 DNA reads TGTGCCAGCAGAGCACAGGGGGGCTATGGCTACACCTTC. This codes for CASRAQGGYGYTF.

V usage is TRBV4-1 and J usage is TRBJ2-7; no clear D gene. Germline V lookup: CDR1 MGHRA, CDR2 YSYEKL. The CDR3 spans 13 residues. The V end lost 1 base, the J end lost 3 bases, and 7 bases lay between the germline ends. DNA of the CDR3: TGCGCCAGCAGCCAAGTACCATACTACGAGCAGTACTTC. Protein: CASSQVPYYEQYF.

As concerns this clone: The sample holds other DNA sequences that translate to the same CDR3. The chain's CDR3 is CASRTREGAEAFF. The CDR3 nucleotides read TGTGCCAGCCGGACCAGGGAGGGCGCTGAAGCTTTCTTT. The chain has TRBV6-4 and TRBJ1-1, with TRBD1 as a possible D gene (5 bases). V lost 8 bases and J lost 6, with 16 bases in between. The CDR3 runs 13 residues. Germline V lookup: CDR1 MRHNA, CDR2 SNTAGT.

About this clone: A junction end diverges from the germline sequence, so it may reflect a read error. The chain links TRBV4-3 to TRBJ2-1; D may be TRBD1 or TRBD2 (5 bases each). This CDR3 has 15 residues. Germline CDR1 and CDR2: LGHNA and YSLEER. The CDR3 nucleotides read TGCGTCAGCAGCTACACCGGGACGGCCACTATTGAGCAGTTCTTC. It codes for CVSSYTGTATIEQFF.

The CDR3: CASSLAGSLNTEAFF. The CDR3 DNA reads TGTGCCAGCAGCTTGGCCGGCAGCTTGAACACTGAAGCTTTCTTT. This chain joins TRBV5-4 and TRBJ1-1; D gene uncertain. The CDR3 contains 15 residues. The germline CDR1 and CDR2 sequences are SGHNT and YYREEE (reference sequence). Trimming stripped 0 bases from V and 0 bases from J, with 9 bases between.

V usage is TRBV28 and J usage is TRBJ2-3; 9 bases map to TRBD1. The CDR3 has 16 amino acids. Germline-derived CDR1 and CDR2 are MDHEN and SYDVKM. V lost 4 bases, J lost 2 bases, and 7 bases stayed unmatched. CDR3 protein: CASSSEQGAFTDTQYF. CDR3 nucleotides: TGTGCCAGCAGTTCTGAACAGGGGGCCTTCACAGATACGCAGTATTTT.

The chain employs TRBV11-2 and TRBJ2-2; no clear D gene. This CDR3 comprises 14 residues. V was shortened by 2 bases and J by 6 bases, with 10 bases between the two germline ends. Looked up from germline, CDR1 is SGHAT and CDR2 is FQNNGV. DNA for the CDR3: TGTGCCAGCAGCTTAATAGGGTCCGCCGGGGAGCTGTTTTTT. Translating gives CASSLIGSAGELFF. The variable domain in full, with the rest retrieved from reference TRBV11-2 and TRBJ2-2, is EAGVAQSPRYKIIEKRQSVAFWCNPISGHATLYWYQQILGQGPKLLIQFQNNGVVDDSQLPKDRFSAERLKGVDSTLKIQPAKLEDSAVYLCASSLIGSAGELFFGEGSRLTVL.

This clone was found once. The chain combines TRBV9 with TRBJ2-5, with 7 bases matching TRBD2. V gave up 3 bases and J gave up 4 bases; unmatched junction bases: 12. This CDR3 spans 16 amino acids. Germline V gives CDR1 SGDLS, CDR2 YYNGEE. As DNA, the CDR3 is TGTGCCAGCAGCGGTTCATGGACTAGTTCGCGAGAGACCCAGTACTTC. It is translated as CASSGSWTSSRETQYF.

V and J are TRBV28 and TRBJ1-2; D gene ambiguous. Trimming pared 4 bases from V and 5 bases from J, leaving 2 bases between. Germline lookup yields CDR1 MDHEN and CDR2 SYDVKM. This CDR3 comprises 10 residues. The CDR3 DNA is TGTGCCAGCAGTTCGTATGGCTACACCTTC. This gives the protein CASSSYGYTF.

The gene calls are TRBV5-6 and TRBJ2-1, with 11 positions matching TRBD1. V was pared by 5 bases and J by 5 bases, with 6 bases of the junction left unmatched. CDR1 SGHDT and CDR2 YYEEEE come from the germline V gene. This CDR3 comprises 15 residues. The CDR3 is CASRLDRGLNNEQFF. The CDR3 nucleotides are TGTGCCAGCAGACTGGACAGGGGGCTTAACAATGAGCAGTTCTTC.

V is TRBV19 and J is TRBJ2-7, with 8 nucleotides matching TRBD1. J lost 5 bases, V lost 7 bases, and 13 bases had no gene match. In germline, CDR1 is LNHDA, CDR2 SQIVND (reference sequence). This CDR3 has 15 amino acids. As DNA, the CDR3 is TGTGCCAGTACCCCCCAGGGGGCCTATTTCAACGAGCAGTACTTC. This codes for CASTPQGAYFNEQYF. Combining the CDR3 with reference TRBV19 and TRBJ2-7 gives the whole variable domain DGGITQSPKYLFRKEGQNVTLSCEQNLNHDAMYWYRQDPGQGLRLIYYSQIVNDFQKGDIAEGYSVSREKKESFPLTVTSAQKNPTAFYLCASTPQGAYFNEQYFGPGTRLTVT.

The CDR3 DNA reads TGTGCCAGCAGTTTCTCAGGGTCCTACGAGCAGTACTTC. This translates into CASSFSGSYEQYF. The rearrangement joins TRBV11-2 to TRBJ2-7; perhaps TRBD1 as D (5 bases). Germline lookup yields CDR1 SGHAT and CDR2 FQNNGV. The CDR3 totals 13 residues. The V and J ends lost 6 bases and 1 base respectively, with 10 bases between them.

This clone was detected a few times. The CDR3 spells CASSFSGGNEQFF. The DNA of the CDR3 is TGCGCCAGCAGTTTTAGCGGGGGCAATGAGCAGTTCTTC. The chain links TRBV10-2 to TRBJ2-1, with 9 bases aligning to TRBD2. Germline V CDR1 and CDR2: WSHSY, SAAADI. This CDR3 region has 13 residues. V shed 5 bases and J 6 bases; nucleotides not matched to a gene: 2.

In this sample, this clone turned up once. CDR3 residues: CASSPSPPEQYF. For the CDR3, the DNA is TGTGCCAGCAGTCCCTCCCCCCCCGAGCAGTACTTC. The chain uses TRBV27 and TRBJ2-7; D not certain. Germline V lookup: CDR1 MNHEY, CDR2 SMNVEV (reference sequence). V lost 5 bases to trimming and J lost 6 bases, with 11 bases between them. The CDR3 is made up of 12 amino acids.

The V and J genes are TRBV2 and TRBJ1-1; TRBD1 agrees at 7 bases. The CDR3 loop spans 14 amino acids. J gave up 6 bases and V 2 bases, and 6 bases lay outside the gene matches. Per the germline V gene, CDR1 is SNHLY and CDR2 is FYNNEI. CDR3 nucleotide sequence: TGTGCCAGCAGTGAACGGGACAGTGGACCTGAAGCTTTCTTT. Its protein is CASSERDSGPEAFF.